Given below is one TCR beta chain in context. The CDR3 length is 12 residues. Looked up from germline, CDR1 is SGHTS and CDR2 is YDEGEE. V was clipped by 3 bases and J by 10 bases; unmatched bases: 3. This sample is drawn from a study of cytomegalovirus exposure and HLA in healthy donors. Amplification used 60 Vbeta primers and 13 Jbeta primers. Only in-frame clones appear in the TCRdb table, and some are missing; sequencing was by immunoSEQ multiplex PCR. The data show some 150,000 clones, about 86% seen once. V gene TRBV5-8 combines with J gene TRBJ2-2, with 7 bases that match TRBD2. The source of this sequence is a man aged 40-49 years in good health and CMV-seropositive. The specimen was PBMCs. The chain's CDR3 is CASSWGGPELFF. Here the CDR3 DNA reads TGTGCCAGCAGCTGGGGAGGGCCGGAGCTGTTTTTT.